These 29 T cell receptor beta chains were all obtained from the same sample, sequenced in a study of blood T cell repertoires in COVID-19. This table comes from immunoSEQ multiplex PCR, and its TCRdb copy is limited to in-frame clones, with some not included. The table shows some 500,000 clones, with approximately 87% occurring only once. The source material was PBMCs or T cells enriched from blood (not recorded which). The receptors originated from a woman aged 40 to 50 who had recovered from COVID-19.

The chain couples TRBV29-1 to TRBJ1-2, with 8 bases aligning to TRBD1. After removal of 0 bases from V and 8 bases from J, the junction contained 5 bases not matched to a gene. Germline CDR1 SQVTM, CDR2 ANQGSEA. This CDR3 comprises 13 residues. The CDR3 protein is CSVEDRTGRGYTF. Written as DNA, the CDR3 is TGCAGCGTTGAAGACAGGACAGGGAGAGGCTACACCTTC.

The gene calls are TRBV12-3 or TRBV12-4 and TRBJ2-5; the D gene is possibly TRBD2 (5 bases). Trimming cost V 7 bases and J 4 bases, with 13 bases left between them. This CDR3 has 13 residues. The CDR3 loop reads CASTWAGGETQYF. The CDR3 DNA follows: TGTGCCAGCACCTGGGCGGGTGGAGAGACCCAGTACTTC.

The chain carries TRBV27 and TRBJ2-3, with D possibly being TRBD1 (5 bases). Trimming took 3 bases from V and 10 from J, leaving 11 bases between them. Germline values: CDR1 MNHEY, CDR2 SMNVEV (reference sequence). CDR3 size: 12 residues. The CDR3 spells CASSFLGAAQYF. DNA for the CDR3: TGTGCCAGCAGTTTCTTAGGGGCGGCGCAGTATTTT.

The chain joins TRBV6-2 or TRBV6-3 to TRBJ1-2; 8 bases fit TRBD1. V was clipped by 5 bases and J by 2 bases; unmatched bases: 13. The CDR3 contains 17 residues. Germline values: CDR1 MNHEY, CDR2 SVGEGT. As DNA, the CDR3 is TGTGCCAGCAGTACCACCTTCCTCGGACAGGGCAACTATGGCTACACCTTC. Its translation: CASSTTFLGQGNYGYTF.

This clone appeared once. The rearrangement joins TRBV2 to TRBJ2-1; 7 bases match TRBD1. This CDR3 is built from 16 residues. The ends lost 2 bases at V and 4 bases at J; junction bases unmatched: 8. The germline V gene encodes CDR1 SNHLY and CDR2 FYNNEI. The CDR3 spells CASSEYGQAVYNEQFF. Written as DNA, the CDR3 is TGTGCCAGCAGTGAATACGGACAGGCAGTTTACAATGAGCAGTTCTTC.

This chain uses TRBV6-5 with TRBJ2-1; 12 bases align to TRBD2. The CDR3 is made up of 15 amino acids. Germline V gene data show CDR1 as MNHEY and CDR2 as SVGAGI. V was clipped by 6 bases and J by 6 bases; unmatched bases: 6. CDR3 coding DNA: TGTGCCAGCAGCCCGACTAGCGGGAGTTTCAATGAGCAGTTCTTC. This encodes CASSPTSGSFNEQFF.

In this sample, this clone turned up a few times. J is TRBJ2-2 and V is TRBV4-2; no reliable D call. V was trimmed by 10 bases and J by 0 bases, leaving 9 bases between them. This CDR3 has 13 residues. CDR1 and CDR2 from the germline V gene are LGHNA and YNFKEQ. As DNA, the CDR3 is TGTGCCATCGCAGACTCGAACACCGGGGAGCTGTTTTTT. Its translation: CAIADSNTGELFF.

The rearrangement links TRBV5-5 to TRBJ1-4, with D unresolved. Germline V gives CDR1 SGHKS, CDR2 YYEKEE (reference sequence). The V end was cut by 4 bases, the J end by 5 bases, with 9 bases between. This CDR3 spans 13 amino acids. CDR3 nucleotide sequence: TGTGCCAGCAGCCCGGGAAACAATGAAAAACTGTTTTTT. This encodes CASSPGNNEKLFF.

V is TRBV6-5 and J is TRBJ1-2; 7 nucleotides match TRBD1. Germline V gives CDR1 MNHEY, CDR2 SVGAGI. V lost 6 bases and J lost 3; bases outside the gene matches: 4. There are 13 residues in the CDR3. The CDR3 bases are TGTGCCAGCAGAAGACAGGGAGACTATGGCTACACCTTC. Translated: CASRRQGDYGYTF.

The chain couples TRBV29-1 to TRBJ1-2; TRBD1 might be the D (6 bases). Between the trimmed V and J ends, which lost 6 bases and 4 bases, there was a span of 24 bases. This CDR3 contains 16 residues. Germline-derived CDR1 and CDR2 are SQVTM and ANQGSEA. In nucleotides, the CDR3 is TGCAGCGTCACTCGCCCGGACAGTACAACCCCCTATGGCTACACCTTC. Translated: CSVTRPDSTTPYGYTF.

For this clone: An end of the junction differs from the germline gene, which may be a read error. The rearrangement joins TRBV7-7 to TRBJ2-1, with TRBD2 matching over 11 bases. Germline values: CDR1 SSHAT, CDR2 FNYEAQ (reference sequence). The length of the CDR3 is 16 residues. In DNA form, the CDR3 reads TGTGCTAGCAGCGAAACTCTAGCGGGAGGCTACAATGAGCAGTTCTTC. Translated: CASSETLAGGYNEQFF.

The rearrangement links TRBV9 to TRBJ1-6, with D possibly matching TRBD1 (6 bases). V was shortened by 3 bases and J by 5 bases, with 12 bases between the two germline ends. The CDR3 length is 15 residues. Germline lookup yields CDR1 SGDLS and CDR2 YYNGEE. CDR3 protein: CASSARTEDNSPLHF. CDR3 bases: TGTGCCAGCAGCGCTAGGACAGAAGATAATTCACCCCTCCACTTT. Combining the CDR3 with reference TRBV9 and TRBJ1-6 gives the whole variable domain DSGVTQTPKHLITATGQRVTLRCSPRSGDLSVYWYQQSLDQGLQFLIQYYNGEERAKGNILERFSAQQFPDLHSELNLSSLELGDSALYFCASSARTEDNSPLHFGNGTRLTVT.

This clone was counted a single time. This chain joins TRBV9 and TRBJ2-1; 11 bases align to TRBD2. This CDR3 has 19 amino acids. The V segment lost 0 bases and the J segment 8 bases; nucleotides outside the gene matches: 16. Germline lookup yields CDR1 SGDLS and CDR2 YYNGEE. CDR3 DNA sequence: TGTGCCAGCAGCGTAGCGGGAGGATCGGGACTAGCGGTAGCGGATGAGCAGTTCTTC. Its protein product is CASSVAGGSGLAVADEQFF.

The V and J genes are TRBV7-9 and TRBJ2-1, with 14 bases lining up with TRBD2. With V trimmed by 6 bases and J by 8 bases, 9 bases remained unmatched. The V gene's germline CDR1 is SEHNR and CDR2 FQNEAQ (reference sequence). CDR3 length equals 16 residues. The CDR3 nucleotides read TGTGCCAGCAGTCCCGGGACTAGCGGGAGATTGGATGAGCAGTTCTTC. Translating it yields CASSPGTSGRLDEQFF.

The chain combines TRBV11-3 with TRBJ2-7, with D perhaps TRBD2 (5 bases). Trimming took 5 bases from V and 7 from J, leaving 9 bases between them. Germline CDR1 and CDR2: SGHNT and YENEEA. CDR3 length equals 11 residues. CDR3: CASSGPGEQYF. CDR3 coding DNA: TGTGCCAGCAGCGGCCCGGGGGAGCAGTACTTC.

This clone was seen a single time. J is TRBJ2-1 and V is TRBV7-6; TRBD1 agrees at 9 bases. The CDR3 covers 19 residues. After removal of 1 base from V and 5 bases from J, the junction contained 15 bases not matched to a gene. Germline V gene data show CDR1 as SGHVS and CDR2 as FNYEAQ. This CDR3 reads CASSLEPVWGDRVDNEQFF. The CDR3 DNA is TGTGCCAGCAGCTTAGAACCGGTCTGGGGGGACAGGGTAGACAATGAGCAGTTCTTC.

This chain joins TRBV19 and TRBJ1-2, with 7 bases matching TRBD1. Trimming removed 4 bases from V and 6 bases from J; junction bases left unmatched: 11. CDR3 length: 15 residues. The germline gives CDR1 LNHDA, CDR2 SQIVND (reference sequence). The CDR3 region has the DNA TGTGCCAGTAGTACCCTTGACAGGGAATACGATGGCTACACCTTC. Its protein product is CASSTLDREYDGYTF. Complete variable domain (other parts from reference TRBV19 and TRBJ1-2): DGGITQSPKYLFRKEGQNVTLSCEQNLNHDAMYWYRQDPGQGLRLIYYSQIVNDFQKGDIAEGYSVSREKKESFPLTVTSAQKNPTAFYLCASSTLDREYDGYTFGSGTRLTVV.

This chain uses TRBV6-5 with TRBJ1-2; 7 nucleotides agree with TRBD1. In germline, CDR1 is MNHEY, CDR2 SVGAGI. This CDR3 region has 13 residues. The junction had 4 bases not matched to a gene; V was cut back by 6 bases and J by 3 bases. The CDR3 here is CASRTGKDYGYTF. CDR3 nucleotides: TGTGCCAGCAGGACAGGGAAGGACTATGGCTACACCTTC.

The genes are TRBV7-2 and TRBJ2-2, with D unresolved. Between the trimmed V and J ends, which lost 1 base and 3 bases, there was a span of 6 bases. The CDR3 extends over 14 amino acids. Per germline, CDR1 SGHTA and CDR2 FQGNSA. The DNA for the CDR3 is TGTGCCAGCAGCTTAGTAGTGGACACCGGGGAGCTGTTTTTT. As protein: CASSLVVDTGELFF.

The chain joins TRBV5-1 to TRBJ1-1; maybe TRBD1 (5 bases). In germline, CDR1 is SGHRS, CDR2 YFSETQ. Trimming pared 0 bases from V and 1 base from J, leaving 10 bases between. The CDR3 loop spans 15 amino acids. The CDR3 sequence is CASSLAGTANTEAFF. In DNA, the CDR3 is TGCGCCAGCAGCTTGGCCGGGACTGCGAACACTGAAGCTTTCTTT.

V is TRBV14 and J is TRBJ2-7, with 8 bases that match TRBD1. Germline V gene lookup returns CDR1 SGHDN and CDR2 FVKESK. CDR3 length: 15 residues. V was pared by 0 bases and J by 4 bases, with 5 bases of the junction left unmatched. The CDR3 is CASSQDSQGAYEQYF. As DNA, the CDR3 is TGTGCCAGCAGCCAAGATTCGCAGGGGGCTTACGAGCAGTACTTC.

The gene calls are TRBV4-3 and TRBJ2-1, with TRBD2 matching 8 bases. The CDR3 covers 15 residues. The ends lost 3 bases at V and 6 bases at J; junction bases unmatched: 7. Germline V CDR1 and CDR2: LGHNA, YSLEER. The CDR3 loop reads CASSHPGGRGNEQFF. In DNA, the CDR3 is TGCGCCAGCAGCCACCCGGGAGGGCGGGGCAATGAGCAGTTCTTC.

The rearrangement joins TRBV27 to TRBJ1-1; perhaps TRBD1 as D (5 bases). The V end lost 1 base, the J end lost 7 bases, and 13 bases lay between the germline ends. The CDR3 is made up of 14 amino acids. CDR1 and CDR2 from the germline V gene are MNHEY and SMNVEV (reference sequence). For the CDR3, the DNA is TGTGCCAGCAGTTTATTGGGGCAGGAGTATGAAGCTTTCTTT. It translates to CASSLLGQEYEAFF.

The gene calls are TRBV7-2 and TRBJ2-7; 11 bases match TRBD2. This CDR3 spans 15 amino acids. Germline CDR1 is SGHTA and CDR2 is FQGNSA. J gave up 3 bases and V 5 bases, and 6 bases lay outside the gene matches. As DNA, the CDR3 is TGTGCCAGCAGCCAAACTAGCGGGAGAGACTACGAGCAGTACTTC. Translating it yields CASSQTSGRDYEQYF.

This chain joins TRBV4-3 and TRBJ2-1, with D possibly TRBD2 on 5 matching bases. Germline-derived CDR1 and CDR2 are LGHNA and YSLEER. V dropped 0 bases and J dropped 0 bases, with 9 bases sitting between them. CDR3 size: 16 residues. CDR3 coding DNA: TGCGCCAGCAGCCAAGACCCGCGGGTCTCCTACAATGAGCAGTTCTTC. Residues: CASSQDPRVSYNEQFF.

The chain joins TRBV6-1 to TRBJ2-3; TRBD1 matches 7 bases. Per germline, CDR1 MNHNS and CDR2 SASEGT. This CDR3 is built from 17 residues. After removal of 2 bases from V and 0 bases from J, the junction contained 8 bases not matched to a gene. Here the CDR3 DNA reads TGTGCCAGCAGTGAAATGGTGGGGGACAGAAGCACAGATACGCAGTATTTT. It codes for CASSEMVGDRSTDTQYF.

This sequence joins TRBV3-1 (or the pseudogene TRBV3-2) and TRBJ2-1; 11 nucleotides line up with TRBD2. Germline loops: CDR1 LGHDT, CDR2 YNNKEL (reference sequence). The CDR3 is 13 residues long. J lost 15 bases, V lost 2 bases, and 6 bases had no gene match. This CDR3 reads CASSQKLAGVRFF. The CDR3 DNA is TGTGCCAGCAGCCAAAAACTAGCGGGAGTTCGGTTCTTC.

The count of this clone is one. The CDR3 sequence is CATSRDDRDSPLHF. The CDR3 DNA reads as TGTGCCACCAGCAGAGATGACAGAGATTCACCCCTCCACTTT. The chain links TRBV15 to TRBJ1-6, with a tentative D call TRBD1 (5 bases). The CDR3 loop spans 14 amino acids. The germline V gene has CDR1 LNHNV and CDR2 YYDKDF (reference sequence). The V gene lost 0 bases and the J gene lost 8 bases, with 8 bases spanning the gap.

The CDR3 region is CASSTGTGLEQYF. CDR3 nucleotides: TGTGCCAGCAGTACGGGGACGGGACTGGAGCAGTACTTC. The chain joins TRBV6-5 to TRBJ2-7; possible D gene TRBD2, 6 bases. Between the trimmed V and J ends, which lost 5 bases and 7 bases, there was a span of 15 bases. Germline V gene sequence: CDR1 MNHEY, CDR2 SVGAGI. The CDR3 covers 13 residues.